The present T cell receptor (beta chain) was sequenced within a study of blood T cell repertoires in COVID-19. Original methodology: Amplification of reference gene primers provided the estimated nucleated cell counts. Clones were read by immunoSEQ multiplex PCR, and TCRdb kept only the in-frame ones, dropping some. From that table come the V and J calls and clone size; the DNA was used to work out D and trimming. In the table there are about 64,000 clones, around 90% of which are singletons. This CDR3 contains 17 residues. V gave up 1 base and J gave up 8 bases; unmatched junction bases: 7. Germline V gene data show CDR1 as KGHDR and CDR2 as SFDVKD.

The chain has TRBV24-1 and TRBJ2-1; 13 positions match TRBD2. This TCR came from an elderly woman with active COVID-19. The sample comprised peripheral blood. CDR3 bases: TGTGCCACCAGTGATTTCGGACTAGCGGGAGTGAACGATGAGCAGTTCTTC. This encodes CATSDFGLAGVNDEQFF.